Reported below is one TCR beta chain. The data were obtained in a study of a mutant IDH1 vaccine in newly diagnosed glioma. Whole-study context: Patients had received radiotherapy, temozolomide, or both previously, most receiving both.

The data were produced by immunoSEQ multiplex PCR, yet TCRdb's version contains in-frame clones alone and is incomplete. The sample includes about 30,000 clones, over 75% of them seen just once. Time point defined: baseline, week 1 (first vaccination visit). Treatment defined: pre-vaccination baseline after standard-of-care therapy. The sequences come from PBMCs, collected from a glioma patient treated with radiotherapy, temozolomide or both. The clonotype originates from a young man with glioma.

For the CDR3, the DNA is TGTGCCAGTACTTACCAGGGACGCTCACCCCTCCACTTT. Its translation: CASTYQGRSPLHF. The chain carries TRBV19 and TRBJ1-6; tentative D call: TRBD1 (5 bases). The CDR3 runs 13 residues. Trimming took 7 bases from V and 10 from J, leaving 14 bases between them. Germline CDR1 is LNHDA and CDR2 is SQIVND (reference sequence).